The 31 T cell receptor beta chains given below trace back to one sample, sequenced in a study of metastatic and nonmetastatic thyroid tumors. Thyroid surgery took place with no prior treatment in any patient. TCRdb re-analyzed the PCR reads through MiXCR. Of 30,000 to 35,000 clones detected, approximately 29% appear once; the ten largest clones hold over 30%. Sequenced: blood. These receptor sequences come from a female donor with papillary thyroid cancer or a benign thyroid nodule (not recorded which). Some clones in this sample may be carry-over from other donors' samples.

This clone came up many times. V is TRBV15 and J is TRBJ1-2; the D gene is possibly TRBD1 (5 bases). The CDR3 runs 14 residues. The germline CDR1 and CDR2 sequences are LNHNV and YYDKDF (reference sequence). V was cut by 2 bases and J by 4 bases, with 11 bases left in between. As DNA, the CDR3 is TGTGCCACCAGCAGACAGGGTGCTGGCTATGGCTACACCTTC. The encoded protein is CATSRQGAGYGYTF.

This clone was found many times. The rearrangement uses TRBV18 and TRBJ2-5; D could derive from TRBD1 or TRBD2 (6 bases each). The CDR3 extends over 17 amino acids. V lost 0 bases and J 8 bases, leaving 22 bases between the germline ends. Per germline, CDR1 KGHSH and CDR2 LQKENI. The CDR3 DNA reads TGTGCCAGCTCACCACCTTCTGCGGGACAAAACCTAATCACCCAGTACTTC. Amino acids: CASSPPSAGQNLITQYF.

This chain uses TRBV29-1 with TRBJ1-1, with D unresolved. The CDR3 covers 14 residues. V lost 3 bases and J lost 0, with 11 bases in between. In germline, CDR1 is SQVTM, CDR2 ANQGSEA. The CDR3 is CSVDLGPMNTEAFF. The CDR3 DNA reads TGCAGCGTTGATTTAGGACCTATGAACACTGAAGCTTTCTTT.

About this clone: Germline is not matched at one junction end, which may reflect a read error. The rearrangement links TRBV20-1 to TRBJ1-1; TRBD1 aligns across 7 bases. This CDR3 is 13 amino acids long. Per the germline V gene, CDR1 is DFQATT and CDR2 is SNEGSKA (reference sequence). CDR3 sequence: CSARTGPNTDAFF. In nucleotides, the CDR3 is TGCAGTGCTAGGACAGGGCCGAACACTGATGCTTTCTTT.

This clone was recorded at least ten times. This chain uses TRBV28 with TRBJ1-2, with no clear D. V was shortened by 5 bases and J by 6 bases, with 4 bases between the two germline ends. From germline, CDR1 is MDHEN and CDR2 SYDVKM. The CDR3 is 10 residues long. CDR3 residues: CASSRDGYTF. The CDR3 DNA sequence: TGTGCCAGCAGTCGGGATGGCTACACCTTC.

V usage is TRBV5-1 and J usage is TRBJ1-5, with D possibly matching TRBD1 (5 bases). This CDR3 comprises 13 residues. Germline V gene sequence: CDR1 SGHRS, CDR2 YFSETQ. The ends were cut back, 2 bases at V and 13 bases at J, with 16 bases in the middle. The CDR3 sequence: CASSFGPQDPQHF. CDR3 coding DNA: TGCGCCAGCAGCTTCGGCCCACAGGACCCACAGCATTTT.

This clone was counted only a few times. CDR3 sequence reads: CASSSLGTGRDIQYF. The CDR3 coding sequence is TGTGCCAGCAGTTCCCTCGGGACAGGGAGGGACATTCAGTACTTC. The rearrangement joins TRBV27 to TRBJ2-4; 9 nucleotides line up with TRBD1. CDR1 and CDR2 (germline): MNHEY, SMNVEV (reference sequence). The CDR3 is made up of 15 amino acids. Trimming took 4 bases from V and 8 from J; bases not matched to a gene: 9.

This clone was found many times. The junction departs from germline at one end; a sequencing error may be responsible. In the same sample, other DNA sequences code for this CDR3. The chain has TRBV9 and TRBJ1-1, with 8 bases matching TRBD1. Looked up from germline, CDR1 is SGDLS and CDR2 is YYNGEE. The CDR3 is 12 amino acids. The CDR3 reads CASQGANTEAFF. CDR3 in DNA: TGTGCCAGTCAGGGGGCGAACACTGAAGCCTTCTTT.

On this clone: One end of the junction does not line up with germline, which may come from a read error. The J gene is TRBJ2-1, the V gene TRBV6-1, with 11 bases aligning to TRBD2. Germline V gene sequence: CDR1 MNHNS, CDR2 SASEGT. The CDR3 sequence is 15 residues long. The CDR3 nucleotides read TGTGCCAGCAGTGAAGCGGATACTAGCGGGGGAGCTCGACACTTC. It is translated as CASSEADTSGGARHF.

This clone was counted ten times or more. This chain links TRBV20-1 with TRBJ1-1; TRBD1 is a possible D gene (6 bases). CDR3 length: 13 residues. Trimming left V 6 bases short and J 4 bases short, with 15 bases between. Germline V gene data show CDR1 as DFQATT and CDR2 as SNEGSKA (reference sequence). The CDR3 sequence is CSAAQGVGTEAFF. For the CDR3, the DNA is TGCAGTGCCGCACAGGGAGTAGGCACTGAAGCTTTCTTT.

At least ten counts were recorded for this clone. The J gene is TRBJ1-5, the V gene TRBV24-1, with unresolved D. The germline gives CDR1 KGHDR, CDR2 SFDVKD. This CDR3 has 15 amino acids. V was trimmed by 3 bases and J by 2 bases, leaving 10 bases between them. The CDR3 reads CATSDPGWGNQPQHF. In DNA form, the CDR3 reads TGTGCCACCAGTGATCCCGGGTGGGGCAATCAGCCCCAGCATTTT.

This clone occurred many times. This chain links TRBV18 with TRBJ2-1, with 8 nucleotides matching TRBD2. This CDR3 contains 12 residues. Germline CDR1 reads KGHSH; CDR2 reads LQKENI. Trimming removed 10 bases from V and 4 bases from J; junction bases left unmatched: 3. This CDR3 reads CATREGYNEQFF. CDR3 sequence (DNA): TGTGCCACCCGGGAGGGGTACAATGAGCAGTTCTTC. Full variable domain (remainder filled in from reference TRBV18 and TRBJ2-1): NAGVMQNPRHLVRRRGQEARLRCSPMKGHSHVYWYRQLPEEGLKFMVYLQKENIIDESGMPKERFSAEFPKEGPSILRIQQVVRGDSAAYFCATREGYNEQFFGPGTRLTVL.

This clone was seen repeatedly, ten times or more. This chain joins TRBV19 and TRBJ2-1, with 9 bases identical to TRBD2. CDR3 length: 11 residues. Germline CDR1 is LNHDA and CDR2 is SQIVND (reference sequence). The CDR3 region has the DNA TGTGCTACTAGCGGGTTCAATGAGCAGTTCTTC. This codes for CATSGFNEQFF.

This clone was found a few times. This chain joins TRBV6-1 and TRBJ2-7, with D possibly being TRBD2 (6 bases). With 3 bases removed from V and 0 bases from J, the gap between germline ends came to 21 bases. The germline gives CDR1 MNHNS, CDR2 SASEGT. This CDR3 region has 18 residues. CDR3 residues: CASSDHPFRTGDSYEQYF. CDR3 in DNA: TGTGCCAGCAGTGACCACCCCTTTCGTACGGGGGACTCCTACGAGCAGTACTTC.

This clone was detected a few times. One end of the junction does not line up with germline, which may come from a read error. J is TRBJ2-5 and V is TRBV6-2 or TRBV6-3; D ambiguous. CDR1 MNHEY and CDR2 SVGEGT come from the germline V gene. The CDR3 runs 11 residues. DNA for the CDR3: TGTGCCATCACCCACCAGGAGACCCAGTACTTC. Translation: CAITHQETQYF.

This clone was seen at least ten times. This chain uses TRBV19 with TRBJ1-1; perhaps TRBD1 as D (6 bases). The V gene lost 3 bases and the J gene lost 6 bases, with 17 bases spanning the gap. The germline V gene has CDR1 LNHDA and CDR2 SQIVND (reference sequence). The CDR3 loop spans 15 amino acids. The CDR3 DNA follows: TGTGCCAGTAGTATGGACGAGGGGGGGTTGCCTGAAGCTTTCTTT. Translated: CASSMDEGGLPEAFF.

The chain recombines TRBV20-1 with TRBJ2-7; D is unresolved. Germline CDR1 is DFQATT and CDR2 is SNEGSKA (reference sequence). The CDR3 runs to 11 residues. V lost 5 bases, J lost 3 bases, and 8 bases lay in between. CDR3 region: CSAFNIYEQYF. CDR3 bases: TGCAGTGCTTTCAACATCTACGAGCAGTACTTC.

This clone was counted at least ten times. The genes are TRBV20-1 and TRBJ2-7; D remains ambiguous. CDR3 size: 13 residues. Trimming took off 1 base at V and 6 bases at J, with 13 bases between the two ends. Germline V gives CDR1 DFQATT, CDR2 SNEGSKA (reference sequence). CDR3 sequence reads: CSARGGGRAEQYF. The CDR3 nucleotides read TGCAGTGCTAGAGGAGGCGGCAGAGCCGAGCAGTACTTC.

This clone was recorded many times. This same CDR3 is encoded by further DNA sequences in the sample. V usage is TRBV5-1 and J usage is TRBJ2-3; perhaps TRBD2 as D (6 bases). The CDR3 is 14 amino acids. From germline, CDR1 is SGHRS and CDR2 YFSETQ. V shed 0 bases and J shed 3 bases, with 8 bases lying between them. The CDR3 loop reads CASSLVAGTDTQYF. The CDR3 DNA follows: TGCGCCAGCAGCTTGGTGGCGGGGACAGATACGCAGTATTTT.

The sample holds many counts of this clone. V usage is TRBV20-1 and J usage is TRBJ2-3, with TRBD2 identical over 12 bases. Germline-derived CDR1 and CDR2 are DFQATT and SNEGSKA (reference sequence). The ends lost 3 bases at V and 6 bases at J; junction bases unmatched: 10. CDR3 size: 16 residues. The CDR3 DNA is TGCAGTGCTAGTGTTCCTAGCGGGAGGGCCCACGATACGCAGTATTTT. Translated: CSASVPSGRAHDTQYF.

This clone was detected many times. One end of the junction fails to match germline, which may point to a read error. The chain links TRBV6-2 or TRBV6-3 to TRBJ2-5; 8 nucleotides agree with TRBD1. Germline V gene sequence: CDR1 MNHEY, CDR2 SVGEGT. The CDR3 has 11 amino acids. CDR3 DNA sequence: TGTGCCAGCAGGGACCAGGGGGCGCCGGTCTTC. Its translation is CASRDQGAPVF.

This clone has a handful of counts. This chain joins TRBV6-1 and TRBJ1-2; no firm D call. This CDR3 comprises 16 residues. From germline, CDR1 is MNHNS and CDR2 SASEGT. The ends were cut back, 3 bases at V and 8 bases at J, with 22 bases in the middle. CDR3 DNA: TGTGCCAGCAGTGACCTCGCCGGGGAAGCTTCAGTCGGCTACACCTTC. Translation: CASSDLAGEASVGYTF.

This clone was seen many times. The CDR3 protein is CASSEGLAGGRGDNEQFF. CDR3 nucleotide sequence: TGCGCCAGCAGTGAGGGACTAGCGGGAGGGCGAGGGGACAATGAGCAGTTCTTC. V gene TRBV10-1 combines with J gene TRBJ2-1; 15 nucleotides align to TRBD2. This CDR3 contains 18 residues. The trim removed 2 bases at V and 5 bases at J, leaving 7 bases unmatched. Germline CDR1 is WNHNN and CDR2 is SYGVQD (reference sequence).

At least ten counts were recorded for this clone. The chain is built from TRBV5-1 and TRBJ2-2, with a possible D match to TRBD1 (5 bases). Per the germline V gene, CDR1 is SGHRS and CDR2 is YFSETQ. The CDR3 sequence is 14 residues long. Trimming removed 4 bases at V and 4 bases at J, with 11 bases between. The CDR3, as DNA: TGCGCCAGCAGCCCAACACAGGTCACCGGGGAGCTGTTTTTT. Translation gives CASSPTQVTGELFF.

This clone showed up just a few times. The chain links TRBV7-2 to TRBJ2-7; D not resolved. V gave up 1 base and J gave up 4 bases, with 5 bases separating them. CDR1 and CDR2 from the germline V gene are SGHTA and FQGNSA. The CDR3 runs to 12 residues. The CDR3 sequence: CASSLEPYEQYF. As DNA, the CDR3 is TGTGCCAGCAGCTTAGAACCTTACGAGCAGTACTTC.

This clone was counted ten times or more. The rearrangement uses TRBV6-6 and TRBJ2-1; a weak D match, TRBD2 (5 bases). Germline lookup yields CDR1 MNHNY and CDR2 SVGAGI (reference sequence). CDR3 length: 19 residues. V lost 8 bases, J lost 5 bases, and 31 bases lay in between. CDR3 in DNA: TGTGCCAGCCAAAAGTCGGTGGAGTTAGCGTTAAGGTCTAACAATGAGCAGTTCTTC. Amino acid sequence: CASQKSVELALRSNNEQFF.

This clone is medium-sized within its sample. Here the CDR3 reads CASSASGSYNEQFF. The CDR3 DNA reads TGTGCCAGCAGTGCTAGCGGCTCCTACAATGAGCAGTTCTTC. The rearrangement joins TRBV2 to TRBJ2-1; 7 bases are shared with TRBD2. V trimming: 4 bases; J trimming: 0 bases; junction bases outside the gene matches: 0. The length of the CDR3 is 14 residues. CDR1 SNHLY and CDR2 FYNNEI come from the germline V gene.

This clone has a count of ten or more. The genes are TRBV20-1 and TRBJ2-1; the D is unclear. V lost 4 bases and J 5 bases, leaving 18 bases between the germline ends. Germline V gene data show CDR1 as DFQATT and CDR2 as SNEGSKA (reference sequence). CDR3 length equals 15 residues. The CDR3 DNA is TGCAGTGCTATGCCTCCTGTGATTTTGGACAATGAGCAGTTCTTC. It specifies CSAMPPVILDNEQFF.

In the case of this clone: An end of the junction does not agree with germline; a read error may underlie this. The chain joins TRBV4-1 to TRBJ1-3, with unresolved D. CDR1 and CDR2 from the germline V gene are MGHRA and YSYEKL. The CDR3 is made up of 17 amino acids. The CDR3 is CASSQDPKGVQRNTIYF. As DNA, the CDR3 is TGCGCCAGTAGCCAAGACCCCAAGGGAGTGCAGCGAAACACCATATACTTT.

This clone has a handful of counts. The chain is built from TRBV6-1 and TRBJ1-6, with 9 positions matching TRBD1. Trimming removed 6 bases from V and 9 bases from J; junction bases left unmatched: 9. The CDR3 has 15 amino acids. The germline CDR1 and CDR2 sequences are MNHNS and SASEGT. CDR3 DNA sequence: TGTGCCAGCAGCCCAAAAACAGGGGGCTTTTCACCCCTCCACTTT. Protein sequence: CASSPKTGGFSPLHF.

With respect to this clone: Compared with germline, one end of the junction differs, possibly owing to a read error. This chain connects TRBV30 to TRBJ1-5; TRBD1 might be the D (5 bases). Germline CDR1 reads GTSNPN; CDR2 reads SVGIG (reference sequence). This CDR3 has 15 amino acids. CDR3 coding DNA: TGTGCCTGGAGTCACCCTGACCGGGACGGAGGGCCCCAGGATTTT. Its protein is CAWSHPDRDGGPQDF.